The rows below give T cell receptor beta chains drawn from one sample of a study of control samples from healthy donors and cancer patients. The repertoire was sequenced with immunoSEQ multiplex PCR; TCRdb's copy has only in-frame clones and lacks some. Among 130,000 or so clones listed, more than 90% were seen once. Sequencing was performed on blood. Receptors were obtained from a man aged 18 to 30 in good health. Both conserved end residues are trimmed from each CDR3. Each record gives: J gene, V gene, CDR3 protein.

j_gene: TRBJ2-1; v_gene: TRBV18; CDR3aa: ASSTRRGLGYNEQF
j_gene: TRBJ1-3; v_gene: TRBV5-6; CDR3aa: ASSLGYSGGNTIY
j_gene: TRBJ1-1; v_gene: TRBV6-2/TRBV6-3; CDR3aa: ASSYSNRRMNTEAF
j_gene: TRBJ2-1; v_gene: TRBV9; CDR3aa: ASSVAGAPSNNEQF
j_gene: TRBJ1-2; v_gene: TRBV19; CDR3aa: ASSPPGQGNYGYT
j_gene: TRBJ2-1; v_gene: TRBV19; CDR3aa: ASSKIGLRDTFNEQF
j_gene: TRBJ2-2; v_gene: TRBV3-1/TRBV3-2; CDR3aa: ASRTWTGKNTGELF
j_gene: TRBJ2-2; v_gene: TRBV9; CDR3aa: ASRQGNTGELF
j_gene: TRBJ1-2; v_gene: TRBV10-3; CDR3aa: AIRATGEQDYGYT
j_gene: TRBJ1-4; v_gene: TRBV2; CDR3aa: ASRGEMEKLF
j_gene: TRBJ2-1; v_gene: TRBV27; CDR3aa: ASRTSGDSYNEQF
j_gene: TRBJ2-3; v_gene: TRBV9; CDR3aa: ASSFTLAGGGDTQY
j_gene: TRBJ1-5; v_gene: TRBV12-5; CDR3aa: ASGLSRDRDSNQPQH